These T cell receptor beta chains were read from a single sample in a study of T-cell memory formation after mild COVID-19. TCRdb used MiXCR to reprocess the 5' RACE reads, holding one entry per CDR3 protein. This table has about 360,000 distinct CDR3 sequences, roughly 13% appearing once. The material sequenced was PBMCs or a T cell subset sorted from them (not recorded which). The receptors originated from a man aged 18 to 30 who had mild COVID-19 (a few samples of this study predate the infection). Cell type and time point are not known. Both conserved end residues are part of each CDR3. The D gene is left open where the match is weak. The size entry is marked missing in some rows and otherwise reads once, few, many or a size class.

J: TRBJ1-5
size: few
D: NA
V: TRBV7-8
DNA: TGTGCCAGCAGCTTATTGGGTGCCGCTAGATATAGCAATCAGCCCCAGCATTTT
CDR3: CASSLLGAARYSNQPQHF

J: TRBJ2-7
size: NA
D: TRBD1
V: TRBV7-2
DNA: TGTGCCAGCAGCCACTCGACAGGGGGGCTCTACGAGCAGTACTTC
CDR3: CASSHSTGGLYEQYF

J: TRBJ2-3
size: many
D: NA
V: TRBV7-2
DNA: TGTGCCAGCAGCTTAGGAGGTCTCCGCACAGATACGCAGTATTTT
CDR3: CASSLGGLRTDTQYF

J: TRBJ2-3
size: NA
D: NA
V: TRBV6-2/TRBV6-3
DNA: TGTGCCAGCAGTTACTCGCCAGGGACCCCCACAGATACGCAGTATTTT
CDR3: CASSYSPGTPTDTQYF

J: TRBJ2-3
size: NA
D: TRBD1
V: TRBV12-3/TRBV12-4
DNA: TGTGCCAGCAGTTTCGGTGTGTGGGGCAGGGGGCACGGGGGCCGGACAGATACGCAGTATTTT
CDR3: CASSFGVWGRGHGGRTDTQYF

J: TRBJ1-6
size: few
D: TRBD1
V: TRBV3-1
DNA: TGTGCCAGCAGTCTCCGGGACAGGGACTCACCCCTCCACTTT
CDR3: CASSLRDRDSPLHF

J: TRBJ2-2
size: NA
D: NA
V: TRBV7-2
DNA: TGTGCCAGCAGCCCTCTGGGTCAGGATGCGGAGCTGTTTTTT
CDR3: CASSPLGQDAELFF

J: TRBJ2-2
size: medium-sized
D: TRBD2
V: TRBV24-1
DNA: TGTGCCACCAGTGATTTAGCGGGGGACACCGGGGAGCTGTTTTTT
CDR3: CATSDLAGDTGELFF

J: TRBJ1-4
size: NA
D: NA
V: TRBV7-3
DNA: TGTGCCAGCAGCCTGGGACGGCTGAATGAAAAACTGTTTTTT
CDR3: CASSLGRLNEKLFF

J: TRBJ2-7
size: NA
D: NA
V: TRBV5-1
DNA: TGCGCCAGCAGGGGGCAGGACACCTACGAGCAGTACTTC
CDR3: CASRGQDTYEQYF

J: TRBJ1-1
size: NA
D: TRBD1
V: TRBV19
DNA: TGTGCCAGTAGTCCTTCCCGACAGGGGGCTTACACTGAAGCTTTCTTT
CDR3: CASSPSRQGAYTEAFF

J: TRBJ1-3
size: NA
D: NA
V: TRBV7-2
DNA: TGTGCCAGCAGCTTTATGGACACCATATATTTT
CDR3: CASSFMDTIYF

J: TRBJ2-2
size: few
D: NA
V: TRBV28
DNA: TGTGCCAGCAGTTTAGCCCCGAAGACCGGGGAGCTGTTTTTT
CDR3: CASSLAPKTGELFF

J: TRBJ2-3
size: NA
D: TRBD2
V: TRBV5-1
DNA: TGCGCCAGCAGCTTGTGGGGTAGCGGGGGACGCACAGATACGCAGTATTTT
CDR3: CASSLWGSGGRTDTQYF

J: TRBJ2-7
size: few
D: TRBD1
V: TRBV7-8
DNA: TGTGCCAGCAAACTTATGGGACAGGGGACTTACGAGCAGTACTTC
CDR3: CASKLMGQGTYEQYF

J: TRBJ2-3
size: few
D: NA
V: TRBV27
DNA: TGTGCCAGCAGTCCCCCGAACAGGGTGACAGATACGCAGTATTTT
CDR3: CASSPPNRVTDTQYF

J: TRBJ2-7
size: NA
D: NA
V: TRBV6-2/TRBV6-3
DNA: TGTGCCAGCAGTTACTCGAGAGGTACCTACGAGCAGTACTTC
CDR3: CASSYSRGTYEQYF

J: TRBJ2-6
size: few
D: TRBD1
V: TRBV6-5
DNA: TGTGCCAGCAGACCCGACAGGGCGTTTGGGGCCAACGTCCTGACTTTC
CDR3: CASRPDRAFGANVLTF

J: TRBJ2-1
size: NA
D: TRBD1
V: TRBV24-1
DNA: TGTGCCACCAGTGACCCCCGGGACAGGGGGATGAATGAGCAGTTCTTC
CDR3: CATSDPRDRGMNEQFF

J: TRBJ2-1
size: many
D: NA
V: TRBV5-1
DNA: TGCGCCAGCAGCTTGAGTGGCGATGAGCAGTTCTTC
CDR3: CASSLSGDEQFF

J: TRBJ1-2
size: NA
D: TRBD1
V: TRBV5-1
DNA: TGCGCCAGCAGCACCGGGACAGGAGGCTATGGCTACACCTTC
CDR3: CASSTGTGGYGYTF

J: TRBJ1-1
size: NA
D: NA
V: TRBV10-3
DNA: TGTGCCATCAGGGCGTCAGGGTTGGGTGAAGCTTTCTTT
CDR3: CAIRASGLGEAFF

J: TRBJ2-3
size: NA
D: NA
V: TRBV21-1
DNA: TGTGCCAGCAGCAAAACCCCCGCGAAGGGGGCAAATACGCAGTATTTT
CDR3: CASSKTPAKGANTQYF

J: TRBJ2-1
size: NA
D: TRBD2
V: TRBV5-1
DNA: TGCGCCAGCAGCCCGGGACTAGCGGGGGAATCGGAGCAGTTCTTC
CDR3: CASSPGLAGESEQFF

J: TRBJ1-5
size: NA
D: TRBD1
V: TRBV3-1
DNA: TGTGCCAGCAGCCGAGGGGACAGCCAAGATCAGCCCCAGCATTTT
CDR3: CASSRGDSQDQPQHF

J: TRBJ1-6
size: many
D: NA
V: TRBV12-3/TRBV12-4
DNA: TGTGCCAGCAGTTTAGCGCGAGGGCATTCACCCCTCCACTTT
CDR3: CASSLARGHSPLHF

J: TRBJ2-1
size: many
D: TRBD2
V: TRBV7-2
DNA: TGTGCCTCCAAGGATCTAGCGGGGAGCTCTTATGAGCAGTTCTTC
CDR3: CASKDLAGSSYEQFF

J: TRBJ2-2
size: few
D: NA
V: TRBV5-4
DNA: TGTGCCAGCAGCGTGGACAGAACCGGGGAGCTGTTTTTT
CDR3: CASSVDRTGELFF

J: TRBJ2-4
size: many
D: TRBD1
V: TRBV12-3/TRBV12-4
DNA: TGTGCCAGCTTTAATGGGACAGAAAACATTCAGTACTTC
CDR3: CASFNGTENIQYF